What follows are 11 T cell receptor beta chains derived from one specimen sequenced in a study of blood T cell repertoires in COVID-19. Here immunoSEQ multiplex PCR was the method, and the copy in TCRdb shows in-frame clones only, minus some. The sample has 90,000 to 130,000 clones, 88% seen once. Material: peripheral blood. These receptors all stem from a human donor in a cohort sampled during active COVID-19.

This sequence joins TRBV7-8 and TRBJ1-1; D ambiguous. The CDR3 runs 13 residues. Germline CDR1 SGHVS, CDR2 FQNEAQ. Trimming shortened V by 1 base and J by 1 base, and 4 bases separated the two germline ends. The CDR3 bases are TGTGCCAGCAGCTTAGTCAGGAACACTGAAGCTTTCTTT. It translates to CASSLVRNTEAFF.

The V gene is TRBV28, the J gene TRBJ1-2; TRBD1 matches 9 bases. The germline gives CDR1 MDHEN, CDR2 SYDVKM. With 7 bases clipped from V and 3 bases from J, the junction kept 6 bases outside the gene matches. There are 14 residues in the CDR3. The CDR3 is CASIPGQGYYGYTF. The CDR3 DNA sequence: TGTGCCAGCATTCCGGGACAGGGCTACTATGGCTACACCTTC.

The chain links TRBV24-1 to TRBJ2-5; 11 bases are a match to TRBD2. From germline, CDR1 is KGHDR and CDR2 SFDVKD. The V segment lost 4 bases and the J segment 5 bases; nucleotides outside the gene matches: 8. This CDR3 spans 16 amino acids. CDR3 loop: CATSEGSGRAGETQYF. CDR3 in DNA: TGTGCCACCAGTGAGGGTAGCGGGAGGGCCGGGGAGACCCAGTACTTC.

The table lists this clone with a few counts. This chain joins TRBV30 and TRBJ2-1; 9 bases line up with TRBD2. CDR1 and CDR2 (germline): GTSNPN, SVGIG (reference sequence). V shed 8 bases, J shed 7 bases, and the junction held 9 bases outside the gene matches. CDR3 size: 13 residues. In nucleotides, the CDR3 is TGTGCCGCCCAAGCGGGAGGAGGGAATGAGCAGTTCTTC. This translates into CAAQAGGGNEQFF.

This chain connects TRBV19 to TRBJ1-5; no reliable D call. Looked up from germline, CDR1 is LNHDA and CDR2 is SQIVND (reference sequence). The CDR3 consists of 15 residues. V lost 5 bases and J 4 bases, leaving 15 bases between the germline ends. Here the CDR3 reads CASSFLGLGNQPQHF. The CDR3 DNA sequence: TGTGCCAGTAGTTTCCTCGGACTGGGGAATCAGCCCCAGCATTTT.

The chain uses TRBV2 and TRBJ2-1; TRBD2 aligns across 8 bases. V gave up 1 base and J gave up 5 bases; unmatched junction bases: 1. The CDR3 has 14 residues. Germline V gene lookup returns CDR1 SNHLY and CDR2 FYNNEI. CDR3 loop: CASSEVAGNNEQFF. CDR3 in DNA: TGTGCCAGCAGTGAAGTAGCGGGAAACAATGAGCAGTTCTTC.

The chain has TRBV7-9 and TRBJ1-2, with 11 bases matching TRBD1. CDR1 and CDR2 from the germline V gene are SEHNR and FQNEAQ (reference sequence). This CDR3 spans 14 amino acids. Trimming took 1 base from V and 7 from J; bases not matched to a gene: 2. CDR3 loop: CASSLEDRGLGYTF. CDR3 DNA sequence: TGTGCCAGCAGCTTAGAGGACAGGGGGCTTGGCTACACCTTC.

The table lists this clone with a count of one. This chain connects TRBV2 to TRBJ1-5; 7 nucleotides line up with TRBD1. Germline CDR1 and CDR2: SNHLY and FYNNEI. The ends lost 4 bases at V and 5 bases at J; junction bases unmatched: 5. The CDR3 loop spans 14 amino acids. The CDR3 spells CASSGATGDQPQHF. DNA for the CDR3: TGTGCCAGCAGTGGGGCAACAGGGGATCAGCCCCAGCATTTT. The full variable domain, in which reference TRBV2 and TRBJ1-5 provide the parts outside the CDR3, is EPEVTQTPSHQVTQMGQEVILRCVPISNHLYFYWYRQILGQKVEFLVSFYNNEISEKSEIFDDQFSVERPDGSNFTLKIRSTKLEDSAMYFCASSGATGDQPQHFGDGTRLSIL.

The chain is built from TRBV28 and TRBJ2-7; 9 bases are shared with TRBD1. After removal of 6 bases from V and 5 bases from J, the junction contained 8 bases not matched to a gene. CDR1 is MDHEN, CDR2 SYDVKM, per germline. This CDR3 is 14 amino acids long. The DNA for the CDR3 is TGTGCCAGCAGATCTGGACAGGGGAGCCACGAGCAGTACTTC. This codes for CASRSGQGSHEQYF.

This clone appeared a few times. The chain is built from TRBV4-2 and TRBJ2-7; 8 bases fit TRBD2. This CDR3 is built from 16 residues. The germline CDR1 and CDR2 sequences are LGHNA and YNFKEQ. V shed 4 bases, J shed 0 bases, and the junction held 8 bases outside the gene matches. CDR3 DNA sequence: TGTGCCAGCAGCCCGTGGACGAGCGGGAGCTCCTACGAGCAGTACTTC. Amino acids: CASSPWTSGSSYEQYF.

The chain recombines TRBV4-1 with TRBJ2-7; TRBD1 matches 7 bases. This CDR3 is 16 amino acids long. Germline values: CDR1 MGHRA, CDR2 YSYEKL. The trim removed 0 bases at V and 0 bases at J, leaving 5 bases unmatched. The CDR3 spells CASSQDRAGGSYEQYF. The CDR3 nucleotides read TGCGCCAGCAGCCAAGATAGGGCAGGGGGCTCCTACGAGCAGTACTTC.